The clone carrying this T cell receptor beta chain is a singleton in its sample. The entry originates in a study of blood T cell repertoires in COVID-19. The CDR3 consists of 17 residues. Germline V gene data show CDR1 as MNHEY and CDR2 as SVGEGT. The V segment lost 4 bases and the J segment 0 bases; nucleotides outside the gene matches: 9. The protocol was immunoSEQ multiplex PCR, while the TCRdb copy is restricted to in-frame clones and leaves out a portion. The sample lists roughly 150,000 clones, 88% occurring once. The clonotype originates from a man aged 50 to 60 who had recovered from COVID-19. Sequenced sample: peripheral blood. The V gene is TRBV6-2 or TRBV6-3, the J gene TRBJ2-3; 8 bases align to TRBD1. CDR3 sequence: CASSSGTGHSSTDTQYF. CDR3 DNA sequence: TGTGCCAGCAGTTCGGGGACAGGCCACTCTAGCACAGATACGCAGTATTTT.